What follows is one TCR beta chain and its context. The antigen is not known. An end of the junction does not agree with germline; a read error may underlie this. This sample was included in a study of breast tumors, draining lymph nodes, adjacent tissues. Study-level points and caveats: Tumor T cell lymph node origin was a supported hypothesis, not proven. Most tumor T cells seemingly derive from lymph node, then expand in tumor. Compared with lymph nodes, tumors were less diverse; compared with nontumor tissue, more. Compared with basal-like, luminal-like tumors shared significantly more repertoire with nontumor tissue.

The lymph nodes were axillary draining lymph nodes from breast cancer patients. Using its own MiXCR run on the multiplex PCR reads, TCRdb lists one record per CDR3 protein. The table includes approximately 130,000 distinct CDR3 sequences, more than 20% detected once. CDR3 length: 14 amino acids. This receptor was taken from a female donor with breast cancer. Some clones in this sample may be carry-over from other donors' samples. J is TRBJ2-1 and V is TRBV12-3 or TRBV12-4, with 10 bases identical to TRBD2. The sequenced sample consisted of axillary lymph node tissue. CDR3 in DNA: TGTGCCAGCAGATCTAGCGGGGGCTACAATGAGCAGCTCTTC. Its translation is CASRSSGGYNEQLF.